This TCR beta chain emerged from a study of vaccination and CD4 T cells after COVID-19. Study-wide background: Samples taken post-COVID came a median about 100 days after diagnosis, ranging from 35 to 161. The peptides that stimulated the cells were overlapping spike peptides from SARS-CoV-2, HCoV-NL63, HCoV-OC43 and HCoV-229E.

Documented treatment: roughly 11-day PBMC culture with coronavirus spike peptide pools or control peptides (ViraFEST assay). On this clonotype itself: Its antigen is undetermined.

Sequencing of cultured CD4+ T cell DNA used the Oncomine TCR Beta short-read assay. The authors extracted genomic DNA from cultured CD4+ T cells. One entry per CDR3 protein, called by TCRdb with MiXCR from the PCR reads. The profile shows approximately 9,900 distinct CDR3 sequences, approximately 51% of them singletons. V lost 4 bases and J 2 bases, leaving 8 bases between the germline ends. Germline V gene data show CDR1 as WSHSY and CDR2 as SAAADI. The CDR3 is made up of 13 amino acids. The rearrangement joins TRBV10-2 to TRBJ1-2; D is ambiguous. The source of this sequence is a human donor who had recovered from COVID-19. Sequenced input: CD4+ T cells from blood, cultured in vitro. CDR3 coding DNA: TGCGCCAGCAGTGGGCCGATAAACTATGGCTACACCTTC. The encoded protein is CASSGPINYGYTF.